One sample yielded the 23 T cell receptor beta chains listed below, sequenced in a study of OX40 agonist ivuxolimab in advanced cancers. Generated by immunoSEQ multiplex PCR, the TCRdb table keeps only in-frame clones and is missing some. The sample contains 100,000 to 110,000 clones, approximately 90% of which appear only once. Sample: CD4+ or CD8+ T cells sorted from blood, taken in a trial of the OX40 agonist ivuxolimab. These TCRs come from an adult with an advanced solid tumor such as melanoma, head and neck, liver or kidney cancer.

The J gene is TRBJ2-2, the V gene TRBV5-1, with D unclear. Trimming took off 0 bases at V and 0 bases at J, with 6 bases between the two ends. Germline CDR1 is SGHRS and CDR2 is YFSETQ. This CDR3 has 15 amino acids. The CDR3 is CASSLDYPNTGELFF. The CDR3 DNA reads as TGCGCCAGCAGCTTGGACTATCCGAACACCGGGGAGCTGTTTTTT.

J is TRBJ2-1 and V is TRBV27; 8 bases match TRBD2. V dropped 6 bases and J dropped 7; count of bases not matched to a gene: 11. The CDR3 is 15 amino acids. Germline CDR1 reads MNHEY; CDR2 reads SMNVEV (reference sequence). DNA of the CDR3: TGTGCCAGCAGAGGCGGGACTAGTATGGGGAATGAGCAGTTCTTC. Translation: CASRGGTSMGNEQFF.

The chain couples TRBV7-9 to TRBJ2-7; TRBD1 is a possible D gene (5 bases). Trimming removed 4 bases from V and 5 bases from J, with 18 bases in between. This CDR3 comprises 15 residues. Germline loops: CDR1 SEHNR, CDR2 FQNEAQ (reference sequence). CDR3 sequence (DNA): TGTGCCAGCAGCTCCCCTCTAAGGGGAATCGACGAGCAGTACTTC. Translation: CASSSPLRGIDEQYF.

The V call is TRBV30, the J call TRBJ2-7, with D uncertain. CDR3 length: 15 amino acids. The V end was cut by 0 bases, the J end by 0 bases, with 12 bases between. The germline V gene encodes CDR1 GTSNPN and CDR2 SVGIG (reference sequence). The CDR3 loop is CAWSVPFRSSYEQYF. DNA of the CDR3: TGTGCCTGGAGTGTACCTTTCCGAAGCTCCTACGAGCAGTACTTC.

The V call is TRBV9, the J call TRBJ2-6; D is possibly TRBD2 (5 bases). Germline V lookup: CDR1 SGDLS, CDR2 YYNGEE. The CDR3 is 15 amino acids. V was cut by 4 bases and J by 0 bases, with 8 bases left in between. The CDR3 DNA follows: TGTGCCAGCAGCCCAGAGGGCTCTGGGGCCAACGTCCTGACTTTC. This encodes CASSPEGSGANVLTF.

This chain links TRBV5-4 with TRBJ2-7, with TRBD1 matching over 8 bases. The CDR3 has 14 amino acids. The germline CDR1 and CDR2 sequences are SGHNT and YYREEE (reference sequence). J gave up 3 bases and V 0 bases, and 2 bases lay outside the gene matches. The CDR3 DNA follows: TGTGCCAGCAGCTTGGGGGGACAGGTCTACGAGCAGTACTTC. The encoded protein is CASSLGGQVYEQYF.

This chain connects TRBV30 to TRBJ2-1; D gene unclear. The V gene lost 1 base and the J gene lost 3 bases, with 7 bases spanning the gap. The germline V gene encodes CDR1 GTSNPN and CDR2 SVGIG (reference sequence). This CDR3 spans 13 amino acids. The CDR3 reads CAWSGLGYNEQFF. CDR3 nucleotide sequence: TGTGCCTGGAGTGGTTTGGGCTACAATGAGCAGTTCTTC.

V gene TRBV11-2 combines with J gene TRBJ1-2; D gene unclear. The ends were cut back, 4 bases at V and 4 bases at J, with 25 bases in the middle. This CDR3 has 18 amino acids. CDR1 and CDR2 from the germline V gene are SGHAT and FQNNGV. The CDR3 region is CASSSYSLVGSRGYGYTF. As DNA, the CDR3 is TGTGCCAGCAGCTCATACTCTCTGGTTGGGTCGCGCGGCTATGGCTACACCTTC.

This sequence joins TRBV6-5 and TRBJ2-7; 7 bases line up with TRBD2. In germline, CDR1 is MNHEY, CDR2 SVGAGI. The CDR3 length is 15 residues. Germline trimming cut 6 bases from V and 2 bases from J; bases unmatched to any gene: 10. In nucleotides, the CDR3 is TGTGCCAGCAGCCTGACCCTAGCGGCCGCCTACGAGCAGTACTTC. It is translated as CASSLTLAAAYEQYF.

The chain couples TRBV12-5 to TRBJ2-5; D is possibly TRBD2 (6 bases). V was trimmed by 3 bases and J by 7 bases, leaving 15 bases between them. The CDR3 covers 14 residues. Per the germline V gene, CDR1 is LGHNT and CDR2 is FRNRAP. CDR3 in DNA: TGTGCTAGTGGTTTTGGGGACGGGCGGGGGACCCAGTACTTC. Translated: CASGFGDGRGTQYF.

As DNA, the CDR3 is TGTGCCAGCAGCTTAGTGGGGGGCACAGATACGCAGTATTTT. Translation: CASSLVGGTDTQYF. The rearrangement uses TRBV7-8 and TRBJ2-3; D tentatively fits TRBD1 or TRBD2 (5 bases each). V was shortened by 1 base and J by 1 base, with 6 bases between the two germline ends. The CDR3 totals 14 residues. CDR1 and CDR2 from the germline V gene are SGHVS and FQNEAQ.

The chain couples TRBV11-3 to TRBJ1-3; D gene ambiguous. The CDR3 length is 16 residues. V dropped 1 base and J dropped 0 bases, with 10 bases sitting between them. Germline V gene sequence: CDR1 SGHNT, CDR2 YENEEA. The CDR3 here is CASSLGGSSSGNTIYF. Written as DNA, the CDR3 is TGTGCCAGCAGCTTAGGGGGATCAAGCTCTGGAAACACCATATATTTT.

This clone occurred a few times. The chain links TRBV19 to TRBJ1-1; TRBD1 agrees at 7 bases. Germline assignment: CDR1 LNHDA and CDR2 SQIVND (reference sequence). The CDR3 is 17 residues long. V was clipped by 3 bases and J by 0 bases; unmatched bases: 10. The CDR3 DNA sequence: TGTGCCAGTAGTATCGCGTCCAGGGGGTTTATGAACACTGAAGCTTTCTTT. As protein: CASSIASRGFMNTEAFF. Full variable domain (remainder filled in from reference TRBV19 and TRBJ1-1): DGGITQSPKYLFRKEGQNVTLSCEQNLNHDAMYWYRQDPGQGLRLIYYSQIVNDFQKGDIAEGYSVSREKKESFPLTVTSAQKNPTAFYLCASSIASRGFMNTEAFFGQGTRLTVV.

The chain combines TRBV5-4 with TRBJ2-5; 8 bases fit TRBD2. After removal of 4 bases from V and 2 bases from J, the junction contained 4 bases not matched to a gene. Germline V lookup: CDR1 SGHNT, CDR2 YYREEE (reference sequence). There are 14 residues in the CDR3. The chain's CDR3 is CASSPGGAQETQYF. CDR3 sequence (DNA): TGTGCCAGCAGCCCGGGGGGGGCTCAAGAGACCCAGTACTTC.

The rearrangement links TRBV29-1 to TRBJ2-1; D is uncertain. This CDR3 is 13 amino acids long. Germline V gene sequence: CDR1 SQVTM, CDR2 ANQGSEA. The V end was cut by 3 bases, the J end by 2 bases, with 8 bases between. The CDR3 region is CSVDSVPYNEQFF. For the CDR3, the DNA is TGCAGCGTTGATTCGGTTCCCTACAATGAGCAGTTCTTC.

The chain combines TRBV15 with TRBJ2-7; the match to TRBD2 covers 7 bases. The CDR3 is made up of 15 amino acids. After removal of 3 bases from V and 1 base from J, the junction contained 6 bases not matched to a gene. Germline CDR1 and CDR2: LNHNV and YYDKDF (reference sequence). The CDR3 here is CATSRGGTGSYEQYF. The CDR3 nucleotides read TGTGCCACCAGCAGGGGGGGGACGGGGTCCTACGAGCAGTACTTC. The full variable domain, in which reference TRBV15 and TRBJ2-7 provide the parts outside the CDR3, is DAMVIQNPRYQVTQFGKPVTLSCSQTLNHNVMYWYQQKSSQAPKLLFHYYDKDFNNEADTPDNFQSRRPNTSFCFLDIRSPGLGDTAMYLCATSRGGTGSYEQYFGPGTRLTVT.

The rearrangement uses TRBV11-2 and TRBJ2-7, with TRBD1 identical over 8 bases. Germline values: CDR1 SGHAT, CDR2 FQNNGV. Losses at the gene ends were 3 bases for V and 7 bases for J; bases not matched to a gene: 5. CDR3 length: 13 residues. The CDR3 bases are TGTGCCAGCAGCTTGAGTAGGACAGGGGAGCAGTACTTC. Translation gives CASSLSRTGEQYF.

The chain uses TRBV2 and TRBJ2-7, with 12 bases identical to TRBD2. V trimming: 1 base; J trimming: 2 bases; junction bases outside the gene matches: 6. This CDR3 contains 17 residues. The germline CDR1 and CDR2 sequences are SNHLY and FYNNEI. The CDR3 DNA is TGTGCCAGCAGTGAAGGGCTAGCGGGAGGGCCCGCCTACGAGCAGTACTTC. Residues: CASSEGLAGGPAYEQYF.

V usage is TRBV10-3 and J usage is TRBJ2-7; D is ambiguous. CDR1 is ENHRY and CDR2 is SYGVKD in the germline V gene. Trimming cost V 3 bases and J 4 bases, with 10 bases left between them. The CDR3 has 13 residues. The CDR3 DNA is TGTGCCATCAGTGAACGAGAGTTGTACGAGCAGTACTTC. This encodes CAISERELYEQYF.

The chain has TRBV7-9 and TRBJ2-6, with a weak D call TRBD2 (7 bases). The CDR3 runs 17 residues. Per the germline V gene, CDR1 is SEHNR and CDR2 is FQNEAQ (reference sequence). V gave up 2 bases and J gave up 3 bases, with 14 bases separating them. The CDR3 nucleotides are TGTGCCAGCAGCTTACACGGGGGGCGTTTTGGGGCCAACGTCCTGACTTTC. It is translated as CASSLHGGRFGANVLTF.

The chain links TRBV7-9 to TRBJ2-2, with D possibly TRBD2 on 5 matching bases. Germline V gene data show CDR1 as SEHNR and CDR2 as FQNEAQ (reference sequence). The V end was cut by 2 bases, the J end by 0 bases, with 7 bases between. The CDR3 spans 15 residues. CDR3 loop: CASSLSGSNTGELFF. DNA for the CDR3: TGTGCCAGCAGCTTATCGGGGTCGAACACCGGGGAGCTGTTTTTT.

CDR3 loop: CASSVGGSDSSYEQYF. The DNA of the CDR3 is TGTGCCAGCAGCGTAGGGGGGTCAGACAGCTCCTACGAGCAGTACTTC. The chain carries TRBV9 and TRBJ2-7; D could derive from TRBD1 or TRBD2 (5 bases each). There are 16 residues in the CDR3. Trimming stripped 0 bases from V and 0 bases from J, with 13 bases between. CDR1 is SGDLS, CDR2 YYNGEE, per germline.

V usage is TRBV19 and J usage is TRBJ1-2; D perhaps matches TRBD1 (6 bases). V was pared by 7 bases and J by 8 bases, with 14 bases between. Germline-derived CDR1 and CDR2 are LNHDA and SQIVND (reference sequence). The CDR3 loop spans 12 amino acids. Here the CDR3 reads CASTRTDGGYTF. The CDR3 DNA reads TGTGCCAGTACCCGGACAGATGGGGGCTACACCTTC. Full variable domain (outside the CDR3, taken from reference TRBV19 and TRBJ1-2): DGGITQSPKYLFRKEGQNVTLSCEQNLNHDAMYWYRQDPGQGLRLIYYSQIVNDFQKGDIAEGYSVSREKKESFPLTVTSAQKNPTAFYLCASTRTDGGYTFGSGTRLTVV.